The clone carrying this T cell receptor beta chain was counted many times. Its target is not known. Across 18 months, stable Graves' hyperthyroidism was marked by no progression to ophthalmopathy. Germline V gene sequence: CDR1 SGHAT, CDR2 FQNNGV. This CDR3 has 20 amino acids. V shed 3 bases and J 0 bases; nucleotides not matched to a gene: 15. The sample originates from a study of T cells in Graves' hyperthyroidism and ophthalmopathy. Template material for amplifying TCR beta CDR3 regions consisted of RNA transcripts. The HTBI primer set drove a first-round RT-PCR of the TCR CDR3. TCRdb analysed the multiplex PCR reads with MiXCR anew, one entry per CDR3 protein. This table has 350,000 to 400,000 distinct CDR3 sequences, just under 15% appearing once. Findings and caveats of the study: In blood, most of the thyroid clonotypes expanded above 0.001 were also present.

This receptor was identified in a woman in her twenties or thirties with Graves' hyperthyroidism. Sequencing was done on a sample of blood. This chain links TRBV11-2 with TRBJ2-1; TRBD2 aligns across 9 bases. The CDR3 region is CASSFRGSGRPKSSYNEQFF. In nucleotides, the CDR3 is TGTGCCAGCAGCTTTAGGGGTAGCGGGAGACCAAAGAGCTCCTACAATGAGCAGTTCTTC.